What follows are 18 T cell receptor beta chains derived from one specimen sequenced in a study of response to subunit inactivated influenza vaccine. TCRdb ran MiXCR on the RT-PCR reads and lists one entry per CDR3 protein. In the table there are about 830,000 distinct CDR3 sequences, around 20% of which are singletons. The sample in question was PBMCs from blood, obtained about 5 days after vaccination. These receptors originate from a man aged 45-65 years who received an inactivated influenza vaccine.

V is TRBV3-1 and J is TRBJ2-5; TRBD1 matches 9 bases. Trimming at V came to 8 bases and at J to 5 bases, leaving 3 bases not matched to a gene. The germline V gene encodes CDR1 LGHDT and CDR2 YNNKEL (reference sequence). This CDR3 is 12 amino acids long. The chain's CDR3 is CASLGTGETQYF. The CDR3 DNA follows: TGTGCCAGCTTGGGGACAGGGGAGACCCAGTACTTC.

This clonotype has a handful of counts. V and J are TRBV28 and TRBJ1-1; the D is unclear. Germline assignment: CDR1 MDHEN and CDR2 SYDVKM. CDR3 length: 15 residues. Deletions cut 4 bases from V and 5 bases from J, with 17 bases between. Written as DNA, the CDR3 is TGTGCCAGCAGTTACTCTCCCGGGGAAGGAACTGAAGCTTTCTTT. Amino acids: CASSYSPGEGTEAFF.

There are many counts of this clonotype. Germline and junction disagree at one end, which may indicate a read error. The rearrangement joins TRBV6-5 to TRBJ1-2, with TRBD1 matching over 10 bases. The CDR3 contains 14 residues. CDR1 MNHEY and CDR2 SVGAGI come from the germline V gene. DNA of the CDR3: TGTGCCAGCAGTCACTCAGGGGGACAGGGGATCTACACCTTC. It is translated as CASSHSGGQGIYTF.

J is TRBJ2-2 and V is TRBV9; D gene ambiguous. From germline, CDR1 is SGDLS and CDR2 YYNGEE. The CDR3 spans 12 residues. Trimming took 3 bases from V and 8 from J, leaving 8 bases between them. In DNA form, the CDR3 reads TGTGCCAGCAGCGCGGCTCGGGGGGAGCTGTTTTTT. It translates to CASSAARGELFF.

This clonotype was found a few times. CDR3 DNA: TGTGCCATCAGTGAGTCGGTTCTGATGGTCCGGTATGGCTACACCTTC. Amino acids: CAISESVLMVRYGYTF. The genes are TRBV10-3 and TRBJ1-2; D is unclear. The germline V and J ends were trimmed by 0 bases and 5 bases, with 16 bases remaining between them. CDR3 size: 16 residues. The germline V gene encodes CDR1 ENHRY and CDR2 SYGVKD.

CDR3 DNA sequence: TGCGCCAGCAGCCAAGATAAGAGGATATCCCCCCTTGACACTGAAGCTTTCTTT. Protein product: CASSQDKRISPLDTEAFF. The V and J genes are TRBV4-3 and TRBJ1-1; D call uncertain. CDR1 LGHNA and CDR2 YSLEER come from the germline V gene. The V gene lost 0 bases and the J gene lost 3 bases, with 20 bases spanning the gap. CDR3 length: 18 residues.

The rearrangement joins TRBV6-1 to TRBJ2-5; TRBD1 aligns across 7 bases. This CDR3 has 15 amino acids. Looked up from germline, CDR1 is MNHNS and CDR2 is SASEGT. The trim removed 6 bases at V and 2 bases at J, leaving 9 bases unmatched. Here the CDR3 reads CASSKQGSPQETQYF. The CDR3 DNA reads as TGTGCCAGCAGCAAACAGGGGTCCCCTCAAGAGACCCAGTACTTC.

This clonotype occurred many times. This sequence joins TRBV6-5 and TRBJ2-7; no clear D. CDR1 MNHEY and CDR2 SVGAGI come from the germline V gene. V shed 4 bases and J shed 5 bases, with 6 bases lying between them. The CDR3 is made up of 11 amino acids. The CDR3 here is CASSSINEQYF. CDR3 DNA: TGTGCCAGCAGTTCCATAAACGAGCAGTACTTC.

This chain joins TRBV6-1 and TRBJ2-7, with 7 bases aligning to TRBD1. V was pared by 6 bases and J by 7 bases, with 9 bases of the junction left unmatched. The CDR3 consists of 13 residues. Germline V CDR1 and CDR2: MNHNS, SASEGT. CDR3 DNA: TGTGCCAGCAGACTGGGACAGCAAGAAGAGCAGTACTTC. It is translated as CASRLGQQEEQYF.

In its sample, this clonotype was seen a few times. The chain recombines TRBV12-3 or TRBV12-4 with TRBJ2-3; D possibly matches TRBD1 or TRBD2 (6 bases each). The V end was cut by 6 bases, the J end by 3 bases, with 13 bases between. The CDR3 totals 14 residues. CDR3 amino acids: CASSLRGPTDTQYF. CDR3 DNA: TGTGCCAGCAGCCTCCGGGGGCCGACAGATACGCAGTATTTT.

Comments on this clonotype: Germline and junction disagree at one end, which may indicate a read error. The chain links TRBV18 to TRBJ2-7; D remains unclear. The CDR3 runs 14 residues. Germline-derived CDR1 and CDR2 are KGHSH and LQKENI. The CDR3 here is CASSPAAHGYEQNF. CDR3 nucleotide sequence: TGTGCCAGCTCACCCGCGGCCCATGGGTACGAGCAGAACTTC.

The V gene is TRBV11-2, the J gene TRBJ2-1; maybe TRBD2 (7 bases). The V and J ends lost 8 bases and 4 bases respectively, with 15 bases between them. Germline CDR1 is SGHAT and CDR2 is FQNNGV. This CDR3 has 14 residues. The CDR3 here is CASQRGRAYNEQFF. The CDR3 bases are TGTGCCAGCCAAAGGGGGAGGGCTTACAATGAGCAGTTCTTC.

In this sample, this clonotype turned up a few times. This rearrangement joins TRBV6-2 or TRBV6-3 to TRBJ2-5; D possibly corresponds to TRBD1 (5 bases). This CDR3 region has 11 residues. Germline loops: CDR1 MNHEY, CDR2 SVGEGT. V was cut by 2 bases and J by 12 bases, with 10 bases left in between. The CDR3 protein is CASSYPTDKYF. CDR3 nucleotides: TGTGCCAGCAGTTACCCCACGGACAAGTACTTC.

This clonotype has ten or more counts. The J gene is TRBJ2-1, the V gene TRBV20-1, with 7 nucleotides matching TRBD1. The germline V gene has CDR1 DFQATT and CDR2 SNEGSKA (reference sequence). V lost 8 bases, J lost 0 bases, and 7 bases stayed unmatched. The CDR3 is made up of 14 amino acids. This CDR3 reads CSSPGQSSYNEQFF. The CDR3 bases are TGCAGTTCTCCGGGACAGAGCTCCTACAATGAGCAGTTCTTC.

This clonotype was counted only a few times. The rearrangement uses TRBV10-3 and TRBJ2-2, with 7 bases identical to TRBD2. There are 12 residues in the CDR3. Germline V gene data show CDR1 as ENHRY and CDR2 as SYGVKD. The trim removed 7 bases at V and 6 bases at J, leaving 2 bases unmatched. This CDR3 reads CAIIGLAGELFF. CDR3 in DNA: TGTGCCATCATTGGACTAGCCGGGGAGCTGTTTTTT.

V gene TRBV20-1 combines with J gene TRBJ2-7; TRBD2 might be the D (6 bases). Germline V CDR1 and CDR2: DFQATT, SNEGSKA (reference sequence). CDR3 length: 15 amino acids. Trimming removed 0 bases from V and 4 bases from J, with 16 bases in between. The CDR3 nucleotides are TGCAGTGCTAGAGACCCGGTAGCGGAATTATACGAGCAGTACTTC. It is translated as CSARDPVAELYEQYF.

This clonotype came up a few times. This sequence joins TRBV3-1 and TRBJ2-7, with unresolved D. V was pared by 1 base and J by 3 bases, with 7 bases between. CDR3 length: 13 residues. CDR1 LGHDT and CDR2 YNNKEL come from the germline V gene (reference sequence). CDR3 coding DNA: TGTGCCAGCAGCCAAGTCCAGAGCTACGAGCAGTACTTC. Protein product: CASSQVQSYEQYF.

This clonotype turned up a few times. The chain employs TRBV27 and TRBJ2-1; a possible D gene is TRBD2 (6 bases). Looked up from germline, CDR1 is MNHEY and CDR2 is SMNVEV (reference sequence). This CDR3 is built from 16 residues. V shed 0 bases and J shed 6 bases, with 15 bases lying between them. The CDR3 DNA reads TGTGCCAGCAGTTTATCGACATCAGAACTAGCCAATGAGCAGTTCTTC. This translates into CASSLSTSELANEQFF.